This TCR beta chain was captured by sequencing in a study of PD-L1 blockade in urothelial cancer. Study at large: About 90% of the 29 patients were men with bladder-origin urothelial cancer. Samples came from 3 weeks, at the second dose, and 6 weeks into treatment. The study recovered a median of roughly 150,000 T cells per blood sample.

Trimming cost V 0 bases and J 6 bases; bases outside gene matches: 5. The germline gives CDR1 MDHEN, CDR2 SYDVKM. The CDR3 is made up of 17 amino acids. Profiling relied on immunoSEQ multiplex PCR, and the TCRdb table lists in-frame clones only, not all of them. The table shows around 43,000 clones, with roughly 90% occurring only once. Time point meaning: pretreatment peripheral blood. This material consisted of PBMCs, taken around atezolizumab (anti-PD-L1) treatment. This rearrangement joins TRBV28 to TRBJ2-2; 12 bases align to TRBD2. The sequence derives from a donor at least 40 years old with urothelial cancer. This chain's CDR3 is CASSLWGLAGGPGELFF. The DNA for the CDR3 is TGTGCCAGCAGTTTATGGGGTCTAGCGGGAGGGCCCGGGGAGCTGTTTTTT. The entire variable domain, with the rest obtained from reference TRBV28 and TRBJ2-2, is as follows: DVKVTQSSRYLVKRTGEKVFLECVQDMDHENMFWYRQDPGLGLRLIYFSYDVKMKEKGDIPEGYSVSREKKERFSLILESASTNQTSMYLCASSLWGLAGGPGELFFGEGSRLTVL.